The rows below give T cell receptor beta chains drawn from one sample of a study of blood T cells in healthy people across ages. TCRdb re-called the 5' RACE reads through MiXCR, storing one row per CDR3 protein. The sample has almost 1 million distinct CDR3 sequences, approximately 50% seen once. What was sequenced was blood. These receptors were obtained from a woman aged 55-75 years in good health. The CDR3 runs from the conserved cysteine through the conserved F or W. The order of the fields is V gene, clone size, D gene, J gene, CDR3 DNA, CDR3 protein. A D gene is named only where the DNA matches it firmly. Rows give clone size only sometimes, using once, few, many, or a class for an expanded clone.

v_call: TRBV29-1; clone_size: -; d_call: TRBD2; j_call: TRBJ2-1; cdr3_nt: TGCAGCGTTGAAGATTGGGGGACTAGCGGGAGTGAGGGGTCCTACAATGAGCAGTTCTTC; cdr3_aa: CSVEDWGTSGSEGSYNEQFF
v_call: TRBV20-1; clone_size: -; d_call: -; j_call: TRBJ2-7; cdr3_nt: TGCAGTGCTATTGAGGTAGACGAGCAGTACTTC; cdr3_aa: CSAIEVDEQYF
v_call: TRBV13; clone_size: few; d_call: -; j_call: TRBJ1-2; cdr3_nt: TGTGCCAGCAGCTTAAGTCTGGGGACCTATGAGGGCTACACCTTC; cdr3_aa: CASSLSLGTYEGYTF
v_call: TRBV12-3/TRBV12-4; clone_size: few; d_call: -; j_call: TRBJ2-6; cdr3_nt: TGTGCCAGCACTGGTGAGAGAAGCTCTGGGGCCAACGTCCTGACTTTC; cdr3_aa: CASTGERSSGANVLTF
v_call: TRBV28; clone_size: few; d_call: -; j_call: TRBJ1-6; cdr3_nt: TGTGCCAGCTCTCTCGGGGGGGATAATTCACCCCTCCACTTT; cdr3_aa: CASSLGGDNSPLHF
v_call: TRBV10-3; clone_size: -; d_call: -; j_call: TRBJ1-4; cdr3_nt: TGTGCCATCAGTGGGAGTAACAATGAAAAACTGTTTTTT; cdr3_aa: CAISGSNNEKLFF
v_call: TRBV4-1; clone_size: -; d_call: -; j_call: TRBJ2-7; cdr3_nt: TGCGCCAGCAGCCAACCTCCAGGAAACTACGAGCAGTACTTC; cdr3_aa: CASSQPPGNYEQYF
v_call: TRBV6-2/TRBV6-3; clone_size: -; d_call: TRBD2; j_call: TRBJ2-1; cdr3_nt: TGTGCCAGCAGTTACTCCCGGACTAGCGGCCGTAATGAGCAGTTCTTC; cdr3_aa: CASSYSRTSGRNEQFF
v_call: TRBV7-2; clone_size: many; d_call: -; j_call: TRBJ2-7; cdr3_nt: TGTGCCAGCAGCTTCTACAAAACCTACGAGCAGTACTTC; cdr3_aa: CASSFYKTYEQYF
v_call: TRBV29-1; clone_size: few; d_call: TRBD2; j_call: TRBJ2-1; cdr3_nt: TGCAGCGTTGGGGGGACTAGCGGGAGGAATGAGCAGTTCTTC; cdr3_aa: CSVGGTSGRNEQFF